Sequencing of this TCR beta chain was carried out in a study of T cell repertoires in cytomegalovirus infection (dated by TCRdb to the late 2010s). Regarding the study in general: Because public TCR beta signatures pointed to carriage of CMV infection together with the matching HLA type, the HLA type of each donor mattered for the analysis.

General study outcomes and caveats: Carriers of CMV infection plus the relevant HLA type were discriminated by the cumulative frequency of public TCR beta family members in the study cohort and in an independent approximately 360-donor cohort. The ex vivo response was dominated by HLA-C-restricted CMV-specific TCR beta clonotypes, and the single most frequent clonotype in two of eight donors was supplied by these HLA-C-restricted clonotypes.

TCRdb names Illumina HiSeq 1500 as the instrument used. TCRdb reanalyzed the raw reads on its own, using fastp at Q25 for trimming and MiXCR for clone calling, and kept in-frame beta chains. Rows merge per CDR3 protein into single entries with the most common DNA and genes. The table for this sample lists roughly 150,000 distinct CDR3 sequences; 20% to 25% of them were counted only once. Of the sample, around 9.9% is held by the ten largest clones. In this sample, this clonotype turned up a few times. Its antigen specificity is not known. Qualities for individual bases were not recorded, and no much larger clone is one base off. The CDR3 starts with the cysteine, ends with the phenylalanine, and has 16 residues. CDR3 DNA only is kept here, 48 bases in frame from base 1. V trim: 2 bases; J trim: 1 base; unmatched bases: 8. The germline V gene (reference sequence) supplies CDR1 DFQATT and CDR2 SNEGSKA.

The receptor's source is a human donor in good health (CMV status not recorded). Some clones in this sample may be carry-over from other donors' samples. Material: PBMCs. Rearrangement joined TRBV20-1 to TRBJ2-4; 7 junctional bases match TRBD2. The CDR3 in this case is CSARFPRGGAKNIQYF. The DNA sequence reads TGCAGTGCTAGATTCCCCCGGGGAGGGGCCAAAAACATTCAGTACTTC.